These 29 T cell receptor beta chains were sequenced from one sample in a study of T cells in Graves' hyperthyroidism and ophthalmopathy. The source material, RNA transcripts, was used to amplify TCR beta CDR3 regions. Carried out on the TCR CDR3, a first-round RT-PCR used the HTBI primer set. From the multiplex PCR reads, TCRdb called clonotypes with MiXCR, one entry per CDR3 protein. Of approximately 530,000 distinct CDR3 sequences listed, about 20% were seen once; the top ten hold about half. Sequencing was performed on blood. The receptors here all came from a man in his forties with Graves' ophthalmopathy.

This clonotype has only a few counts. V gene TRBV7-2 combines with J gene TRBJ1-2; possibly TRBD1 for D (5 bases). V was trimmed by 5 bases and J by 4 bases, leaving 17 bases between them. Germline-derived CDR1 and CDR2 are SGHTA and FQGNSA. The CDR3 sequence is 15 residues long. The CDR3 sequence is CASSPHWQGGYGYTF. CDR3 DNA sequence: TGTGCCAGCAGCCCACATTGGCAGGGAGGCTATGGCTACACCTTC.

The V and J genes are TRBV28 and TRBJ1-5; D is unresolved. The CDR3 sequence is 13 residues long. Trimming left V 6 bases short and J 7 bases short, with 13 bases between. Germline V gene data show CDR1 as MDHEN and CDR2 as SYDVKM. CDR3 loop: CASRTMIGQPQHF. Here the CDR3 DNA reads TGTGCCAGCAGAACTATGATTGGGCAGCCCCAGCATTTT.

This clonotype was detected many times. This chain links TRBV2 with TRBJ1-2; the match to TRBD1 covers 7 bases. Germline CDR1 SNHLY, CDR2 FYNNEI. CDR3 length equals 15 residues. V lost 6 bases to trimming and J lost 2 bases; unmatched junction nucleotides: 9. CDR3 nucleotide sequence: TGTGCCAGCAGAGAATCAGGGGGGAGAAACTATGGCTACACCTTC. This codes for CASRESGGRNYGYTF.

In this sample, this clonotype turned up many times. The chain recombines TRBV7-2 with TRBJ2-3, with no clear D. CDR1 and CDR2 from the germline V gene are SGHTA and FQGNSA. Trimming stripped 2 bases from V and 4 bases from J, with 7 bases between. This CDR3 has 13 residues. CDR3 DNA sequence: TGTGCCAGCAGCTTACAAGTCCCAGATACGCAGTATTTT. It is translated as CASSLQVPDTQYF.

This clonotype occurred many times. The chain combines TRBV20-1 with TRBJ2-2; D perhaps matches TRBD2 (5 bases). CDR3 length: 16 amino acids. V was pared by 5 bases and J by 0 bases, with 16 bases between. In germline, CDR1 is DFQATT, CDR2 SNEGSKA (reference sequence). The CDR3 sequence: CSAGSGLLANTGELFF. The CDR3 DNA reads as TGCAGTGCTGGATCAGGACTCCTCGCGAACACCGGGGAGCTGTTTTTT.

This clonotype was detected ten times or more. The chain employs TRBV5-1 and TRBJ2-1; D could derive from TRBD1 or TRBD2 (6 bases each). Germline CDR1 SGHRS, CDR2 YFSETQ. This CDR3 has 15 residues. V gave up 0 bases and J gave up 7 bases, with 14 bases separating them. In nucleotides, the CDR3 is TGCGCCAGCAGCTTGGGGGGGGCGAACGCAAATGAGCAGTTCTTC. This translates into CASSLGGANANEQFF.

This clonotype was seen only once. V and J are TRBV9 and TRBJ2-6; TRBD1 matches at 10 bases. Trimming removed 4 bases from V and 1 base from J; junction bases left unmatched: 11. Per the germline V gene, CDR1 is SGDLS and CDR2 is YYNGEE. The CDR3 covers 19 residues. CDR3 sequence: CASSPRTGGTFSGANVLTF. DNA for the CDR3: TGTGCCAGCAGCCCTCGGACAGGGGGGACCTTTTCTGGGGCCAACGTCCTGACTTTC.

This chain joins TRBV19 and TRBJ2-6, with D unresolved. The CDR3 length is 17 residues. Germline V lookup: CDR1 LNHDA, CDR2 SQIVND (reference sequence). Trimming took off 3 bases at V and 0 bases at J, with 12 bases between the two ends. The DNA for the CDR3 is TGTGCCAGTAGTATCAGTTTACTAAGCTCTGGGGCCAACGTCCTGACTTTC. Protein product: CASSISLLSSGANVLTF.

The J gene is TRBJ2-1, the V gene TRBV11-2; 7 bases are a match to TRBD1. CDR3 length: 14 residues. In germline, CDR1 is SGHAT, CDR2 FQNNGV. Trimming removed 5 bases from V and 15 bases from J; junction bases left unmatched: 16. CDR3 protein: CASSPKGGVSQGFF. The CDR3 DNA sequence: TGTGCCAGCAGCCCCAAAGGGGGCGTAAGCCAAGGGTTCTTC.

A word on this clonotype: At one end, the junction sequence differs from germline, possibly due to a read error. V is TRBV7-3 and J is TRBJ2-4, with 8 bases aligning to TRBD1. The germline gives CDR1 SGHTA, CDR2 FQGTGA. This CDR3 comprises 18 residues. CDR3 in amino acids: CASSFRDRLGTLKDIQYF. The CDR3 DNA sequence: TGTGCCAGCAGTTTTAGGGACAGGTTAGGAACCCTCAAAGACATTCAGTACTTC.

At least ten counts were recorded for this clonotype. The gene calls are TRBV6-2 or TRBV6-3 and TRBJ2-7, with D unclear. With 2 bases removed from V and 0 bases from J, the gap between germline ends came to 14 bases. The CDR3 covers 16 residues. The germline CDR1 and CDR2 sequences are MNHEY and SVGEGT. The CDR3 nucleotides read TGTGCCAGCAGTTACCCGTTCTTAGGCTTCTCCTACGAGCAGTACTTC. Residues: CASSYPFLGFSYEQYF.

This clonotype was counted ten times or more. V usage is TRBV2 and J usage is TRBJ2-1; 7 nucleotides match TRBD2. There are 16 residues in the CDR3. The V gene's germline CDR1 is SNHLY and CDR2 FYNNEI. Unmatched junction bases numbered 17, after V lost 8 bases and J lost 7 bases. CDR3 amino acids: CASLRGGLAEENEQFF. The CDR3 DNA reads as TGTGCCAGCCTTCGGGGTGGGCTAGCGGAGGAGAATGAGCAGTTCTTC.

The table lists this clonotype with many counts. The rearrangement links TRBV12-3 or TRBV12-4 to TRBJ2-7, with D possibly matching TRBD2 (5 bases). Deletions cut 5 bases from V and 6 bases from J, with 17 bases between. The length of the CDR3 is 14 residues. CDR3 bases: TGTGCCAGCAGTCACCAAGCGGAAGTAACCGAGCAGTACTTC. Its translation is CASSHQAEVTEQYF.

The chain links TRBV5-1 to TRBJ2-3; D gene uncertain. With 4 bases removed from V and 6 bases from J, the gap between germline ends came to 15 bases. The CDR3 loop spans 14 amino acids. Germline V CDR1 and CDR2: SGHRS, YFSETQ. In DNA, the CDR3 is TGCGCCAGCAGCGAAAACTATCCGCGGGATACGCAGTATTTT. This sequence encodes CASSENYPRDTQYF.

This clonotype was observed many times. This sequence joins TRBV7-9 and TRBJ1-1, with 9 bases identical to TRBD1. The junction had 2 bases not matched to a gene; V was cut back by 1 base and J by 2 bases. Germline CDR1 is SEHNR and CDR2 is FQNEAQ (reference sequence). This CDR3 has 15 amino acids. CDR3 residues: CASSLEGQGNTEAFF. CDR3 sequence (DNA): TGTGCCAGCAGCTTAGAGGGACAGGGAAACACTGAAGCTTTCTTT.

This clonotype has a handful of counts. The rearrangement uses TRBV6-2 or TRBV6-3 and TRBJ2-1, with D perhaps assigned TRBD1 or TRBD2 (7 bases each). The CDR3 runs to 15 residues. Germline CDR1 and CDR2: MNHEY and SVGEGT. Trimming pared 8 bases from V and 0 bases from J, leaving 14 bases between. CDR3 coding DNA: TGTGCCAGCGGCAGGGGGGGAATCTCCTACAATGAGCAGTTCTTC. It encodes CASGRGGISYNEQFF.

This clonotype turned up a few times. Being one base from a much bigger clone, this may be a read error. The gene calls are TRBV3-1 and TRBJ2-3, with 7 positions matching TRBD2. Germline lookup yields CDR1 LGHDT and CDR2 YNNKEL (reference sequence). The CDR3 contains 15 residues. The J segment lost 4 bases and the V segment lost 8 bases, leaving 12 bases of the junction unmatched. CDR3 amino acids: CASGPGGLVADTQYF. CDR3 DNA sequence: TGTGCCAGCGGACCGGGGGGTTTGGTGGCAGATACGCAGTATTTT.

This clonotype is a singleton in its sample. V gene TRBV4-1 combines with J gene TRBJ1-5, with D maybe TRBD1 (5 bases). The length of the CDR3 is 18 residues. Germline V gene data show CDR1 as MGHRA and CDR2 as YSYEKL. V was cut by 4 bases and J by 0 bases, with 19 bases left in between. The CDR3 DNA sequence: TGCGCCAGCAGCCCTTCTCCGGGGGTTGGATATAGCAATCAGCCCCAGCATTTT. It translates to CASSPSPGVGYSNQPQHF.

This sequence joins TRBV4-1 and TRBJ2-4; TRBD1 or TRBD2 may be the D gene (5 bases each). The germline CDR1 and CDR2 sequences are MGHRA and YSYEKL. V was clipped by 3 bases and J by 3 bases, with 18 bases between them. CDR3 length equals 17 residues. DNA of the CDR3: TGCGCCAGCAGCCAGGGGGAGCAGTTCGGAGTCAAAAACATTCAGTACTTC. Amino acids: CASSQGEQFGVKNIQYF.

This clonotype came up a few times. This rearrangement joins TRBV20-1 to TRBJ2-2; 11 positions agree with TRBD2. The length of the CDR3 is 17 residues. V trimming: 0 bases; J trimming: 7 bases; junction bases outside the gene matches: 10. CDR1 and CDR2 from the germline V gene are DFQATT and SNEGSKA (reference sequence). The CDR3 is CSARDRITSGSFGELFF. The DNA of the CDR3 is TGCAGTGCTAGAGACCGCATAACTAGCGGGAGTTTCGGGGAGCTGTTTTTT.

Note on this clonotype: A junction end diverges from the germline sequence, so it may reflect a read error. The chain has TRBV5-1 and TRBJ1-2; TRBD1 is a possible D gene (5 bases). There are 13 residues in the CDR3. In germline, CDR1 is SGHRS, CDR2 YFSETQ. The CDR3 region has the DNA TGCGCCAGCTGGGGACGGACTGAAGATGGCTACGCCTTC. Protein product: CASWGRTEDGYAF.

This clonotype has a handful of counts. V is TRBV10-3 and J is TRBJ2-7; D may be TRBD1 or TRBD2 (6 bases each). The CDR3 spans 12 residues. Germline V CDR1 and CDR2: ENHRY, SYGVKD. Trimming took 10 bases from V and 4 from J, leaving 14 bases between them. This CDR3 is CATSRGEYEQYF. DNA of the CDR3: TGTGCCACCTCAAGGGGGGAATACGAGCAGTACTTC.

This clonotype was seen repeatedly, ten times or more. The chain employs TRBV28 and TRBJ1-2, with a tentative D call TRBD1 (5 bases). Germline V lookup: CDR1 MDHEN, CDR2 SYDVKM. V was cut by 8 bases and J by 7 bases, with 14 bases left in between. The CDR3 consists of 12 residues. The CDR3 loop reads CASEVGGVGYTF. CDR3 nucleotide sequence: TGTGCCAGCGAGGTTGGAGGGGTTGGCTACACCTTC.

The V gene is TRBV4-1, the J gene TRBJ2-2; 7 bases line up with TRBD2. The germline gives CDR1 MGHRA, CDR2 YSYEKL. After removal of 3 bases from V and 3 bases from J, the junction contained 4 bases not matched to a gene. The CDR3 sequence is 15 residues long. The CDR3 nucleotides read TGCGCCAGCAGCCAGCTGACTAGCCACACCGGGGAGCTGTTTTTT. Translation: CASSQLTSHTGELFF.

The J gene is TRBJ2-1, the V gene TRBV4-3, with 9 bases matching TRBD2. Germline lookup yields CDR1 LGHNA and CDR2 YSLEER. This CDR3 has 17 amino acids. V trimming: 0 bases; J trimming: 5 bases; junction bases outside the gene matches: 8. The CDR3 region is CASSQDLASGMNNEQFF. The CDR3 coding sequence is TGCGCCAGCAGCCAAGATTTGGCTAGCGGGATGAACAATGAGCAGTTCTTC.

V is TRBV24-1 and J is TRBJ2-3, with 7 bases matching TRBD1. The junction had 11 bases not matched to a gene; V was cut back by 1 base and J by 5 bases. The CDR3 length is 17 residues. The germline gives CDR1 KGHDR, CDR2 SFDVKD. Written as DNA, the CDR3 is TGTGCCACCAGTGATTTCCCCAAGGCAGGGGGAAAAGATACGCAGTATTTT. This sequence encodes CATSDFPKAGGKDTQYF.

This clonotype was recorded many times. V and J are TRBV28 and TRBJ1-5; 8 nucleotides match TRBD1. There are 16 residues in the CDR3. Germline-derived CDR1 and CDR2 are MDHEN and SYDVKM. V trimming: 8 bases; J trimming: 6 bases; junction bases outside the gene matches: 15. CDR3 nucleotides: TGTGCCAGCGTCGTAGGGGCAGGGGGCATCATTCAGCCCCAGCATTTT. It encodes CASVVGAGGIIQPQHF.

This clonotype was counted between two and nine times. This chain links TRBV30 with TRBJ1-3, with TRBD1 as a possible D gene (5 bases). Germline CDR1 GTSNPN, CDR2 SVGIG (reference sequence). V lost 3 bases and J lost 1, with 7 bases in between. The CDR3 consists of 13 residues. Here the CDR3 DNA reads TGTGCCTGGAGATCAGGGTCTGGAAACACCATATATTTT. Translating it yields CAWRSGSGNTIYF.

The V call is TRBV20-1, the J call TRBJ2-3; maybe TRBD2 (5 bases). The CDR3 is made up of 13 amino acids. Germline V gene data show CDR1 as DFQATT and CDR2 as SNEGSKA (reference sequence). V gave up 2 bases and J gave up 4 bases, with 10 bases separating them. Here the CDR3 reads CSARIPAADTQYF. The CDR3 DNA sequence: TGCAGTGCTAGAATCCCAGCGGCAGATACGCAGTATTTT.